The 16 T cell receptor beta chains below come from one sample, sequenced in a study of shared clonotypes between healthy human individuals. It was CD45RO-negative cells, positively selected for CCR7, that made up naive CD8 cells, with terminally differentiated effector memory CD45RA+ cells excluded. Assay: immunoSEQ multiplex PCR; the TCRdb copy retains only in-frame clones and omits some. The table has roughly 770,000 clones, 90% to 98% seen once. Specimen: naive CD8+ T cells sorted from blood. The receptors derive from a man aged 30 to 45 in good health.

Remarks on this clone: Other DNA sequences in this specimen translate into the identical CDR3. The genes are TRBV27 and TRBJ2-7, with 12 bases identical to TRBD2. Germline assignment: CDR1 MNHEY and CDR2 SMNVEV (reference sequence). The CDR3 covers 14 residues. The V and J ends lost 6 bases and 1 base, in that order; junction bases with no gene match: 1. The CDR3 here is CASSGTSGSYEQYF. The CDR3 DNA is TGTGCCAGCAGCGGGACTAGCGGGTCCTACGAGCAGTACTTC.

This chain links TRBV4-3 with TRBJ2-7; the D is unclear. CDR3 length equals 17 residues. V dropped 3 bases and J dropped 4 bases, with 22 bases sitting between them. Germline V gene sequence: CDR1 LGHNA, CDR2 YSLEER. The CDR3 sequence: CASSHGALGKAKYEQYF. The CDR3 DNA sequence: TGCGCCAGCAGCCACGGAGCTCTTGGGAAGGCGAAATACGAGCAGTACTTC.

The chain joins TRBV27 to TRBJ2-7, with 10 bases matching TRBD1. Germline V gene data show CDR1 as MNHEY and CDR2 as SMNVEV (reference sequence). V was clipped by 1 base and J by 4 bases; unmatched bases: 4. The CDR3 consists of 15 residues. CDR3 protein: CASSLLTGGVYEQYF. The CDR3 nucleotides read TGTGCCAGCAGTTTATTGACAGGGGGCGTGTACGAGCAGTACTTC.

The chain recombines TRBV27 with TRBJ2-6; possible D gene TRBD2, 5 bases. Germline V lookup: CDR1 MNHEY, CDR2 SMNVEV (reference sequence). The CDR3 runs 15 residues. V was pared by 6 bases and J by 0 bases, with 9 bases between. CDR3 protein: CASSPGFSGANVLTF. CDR3 nucleotides: TGTGCCAGCAGCCCGGGGTTCTCTGGGGCCAACGTCCTGACTTTC.

This chain connects TRBV11-2 to TRBJ2-3, with D perhaps matching TRBD2 (5 bases). The length of the CDR3 is 18 residues. Germline loops: CDR1 SGHAT, CDR2 FQNNGV. The ends were cut back, 4 bases at V and 2 bases at J, with 22 bases in the middle. CDR3 residues: CASSSGSGSTRVTDTQYF. As DNA, the CDR3 is TGTGCCAGCAGCTCGGGAAGCGGATCTACCCGTGTCACAGATACGCAGTATTTT.

The gene calls are TRBV18 and TRBJ2-7; the D call may be TRBD1 or TRBD2 (7 bases each). Trimming left V 6 bases short and J 0 bases short, with 18 bases between. The CDR3 has 16 residues. Germline-derived CDR1 and CDR2 are KGHSH and LQKENI. The CDR3 bases are TGTGCCAGCTCCTTCCGGGACAGCGGGAACTCCTACGAGCAGTACTTC. Translated: CASSFRDSGNSYEQYF. Full variable domain (outside the CDR3, taken from reference TRBV18 and TRBJ2-7): NAGVMQNPRHLVRRRGQEARLRCSPMKGHSHVYWYRQLPEEGLKFMVYLQKENIIDESGMPKERFSAEFPKEGPSILRIQQVVRGDSAAYFCASSFRDSGNSYEQYFGPGTRLTVT.

The chain employs TRBV9 and TRBJ2-1, with D unclear. This CDR3 region has 15 residues. Germline V gene sequence: CDR1 SGDLS, CDR2 YYNGEE. V lost 0 bases to trimming and J lost 2 bases, with 9 bases between them. CDR3 region: CASSVGRIAYNEQFF. The CDR3 region has the DNA TGTGCCAGCAGCGTAGGACGTATCGCCTACAATGAGCAGTTCTTC.

To note about this clone: An end of the junction does not agree with germline; a read error may underlie this. This rearrangement joins TRBV7-7 to TRBJ2-7, with no clear D. There are 13 residues in the CDR3. The germline gives CDR1 SSHAT, CDR2 FNYEAQ (reference sequence). In DNA, the CDR3 is TGTGCTAGCAGCTTCCGTCAGGACTACGAGCAGTACTTC. Translated, it gives CASSFRQDYEQYF.

As concerns this clone: This sample includes further DNA sequences coding for the same CDR3. The chain carries TRBV27 and TRBJ2-7; D uncertain. The CDR3 has 13 residues. The ends were cut back, 2 bases at V and 2 bases at J, with 7 bases in the middle. Germline CDR1 MNHEY, CDR2 SMNVEV (reference sequence). CDR3 in amino acids: CASSLRRPYEQYF. The CDR3 DNA follows: TGTGCCAGCAGTTTAAGGCGTCCCTACGAGCAGTACTTC.

DNA for the CDR3: TGTGCCAGCAGCTCCGGGGTCGGATCCTACGAGCAGTACTTC. Translating it yields CASSSGVGSYEQYF. The chain has TRBV9 and TRBJ2-7, with D possibly TRBD2 on 5 matching bases. The CDR3 covers 14 residues. CDR1 is SGDLS, CDR2 YYNGEE, per germline. The V and J ends lost 4 bases and 1 base respectively, with 12 bases between them.

This chain links TRBV16 with TRBJ1-5, with D unclear. Germline V CDR1 and CDR2: KGHSY, FQNENV. The CDR3 sequence is 13 residues long. V was cut by 5 bases and J by 0 bases, with 5 bases left in between. CDR3 sequence reads: CASSYYSNQPQHF. The CDR3 DNA is TGTGCCAGCAGCTATTATAGCAATCAGCCCCAGCATTTT.

The V gene is TRBV27, the J gene TRBJ1-2, with 7 bases identical to TRBD1. This CDR3 contains 13 residues. V was clipped by 5 bases and J by 3 bases; unmatched bases: 3. Germline CDR1 and CDR2: MNHEY and SMNVEV (reference sequence). The CDR3 is CASSQGDHYGYTF. The CDR3 region has the DNA TGTGCCAGCAGTCAGGGGGATCACTATGGCTACACCTTC.

V gene TRBV6-5 combines with J gene TRBJ2-1; D gene ambiguous. The CDR3 sequence is 16 residues long. With 0 bases removed from V and 0 bases from J, the gap between germline ends came to 9 bases. Germline loops: CDR1 MNHEY, CDR2 SVGAGI. The CDR3 nucleotides read TGTGCCAGCAGTTACTCAGAGGAGTTCTCCTACAATGAGCAGTTCTTC. Translated: CASSYSEEFSYNEQFF.

The chain employs TRBV11-2 and TRBJ2-7; TRBD1 aligns across 9 bases. From germline, CDR1 is SGHAT and CDR2 FQNNGV. The junction had 12 bases not matched to a gene; V was cut back by 5 bases and J by 4 bases. The CDR3 is 16 amino acids. CDR3 DNA sequence: TGTGCCAGCAGCACGACGGACAGGGGTGCGCTTTACGAGCAGTACTTC. It specifies CASSTTDRGALYEQYF.

The V call is TRBV29-1, the J call TRBJ2-1; the D gene is possibly TRBD2 (6 bases). Germline CDR1 and CDR2: SQVTM and ANQGSEA. V dropped 0 bases and J dropped 4 bases, with 19 bases sitting between them. This CDR3 is built from 17 residues. This chain's CDR3 is CSVEDLLGGGKYNEQFF. CDR3 DNA sequence: TGCAGCGTTGAAGATCTTCTTGGCGGAGGGAAGTACAATGAGCAGTTCTTC.

The chain carries TRBV27 and TRBJ2-3; 10 bases fit TRBD2. The CDR3 covers 16 residues. J lost 4 bases, V lost 5 bases, and 9 bases had no gene match. Germline V gives CDR1 MNHEY, CDR2 SMNVEV (reference sequence). CDR3 loop: CASSLNPAGGPDTQYF. The CDR3 DNA is TGTGCCAGCAGTCTGAATCCAGCGGGAGGGCCAGATACGCAGTATTTT.